These 26 T cell receptor beta chains came from one sample sequenced in a study of Tregs in tolerant kidney transplant recipients (dated by TCRdb to between 2018 and 2021). Libraries came from the immunoSEQ multiplex PCR assay. TCRdb provides this immuneACCESS table in a form limited to in-frame rearrangements. Some clones are lacking; in checked studies, under half of them reflect an unresolved V gene, and why the rest are absent is not known. The sample records tens of thousands of clones, 90% to 95% of which are singletons. Of the sample, roughly 1.5% is held by the ten largest clones. The transplants used related donors with nonmyeloablative bone marrow transplantation, and mixed chimerism in the human trials was transient. The material sequenced was CD4+ T cells from blood (PBMCs), taken 24 months after the transplant. Source of these receptors: a human patient who received a combined kidney and bone marrow transplant. Some T cells may have been brought in with the graft after a transplant.

This sequence joins TRBV29-1 and TRBJ2-7, with D possibly matching TRBD1 (5 bases). Germline CDR1 reads SQVTM; CDR2 reads ANQGSEA. Trimming shortened V by 4 bases and J by 0 bases, and 10 bases separated the two germline ends. The CDR3 spans 13 residues. The CDR3 bases are TGCAGCGTTGCAAGGGGCGGCTCCTACGAGCAGTACTTC. It is translated as CSVARGGSYEQYF.

V is TRBV10-3 and J is TRBJ2-7, with D possibly TRBD2 on 7 matching bases. The CDR3 is made up of 15 amino acids. V lost 7 bases and J lost 3, with 19 bases in between. CDR1 and CDR2 (germline): ENHRY, SYGVKD. The CDR3, as DNA: TGTGCCATCACTAGGGGGGAGGGAGGCTACTACGAGCAGTACTTC. Protein: CAITRGEGGYYEQYF.

The CDR3 DNA reads as TGTGCCAGCTCACCACCCGGGACAGGGCCCTATGGCTACACCTTC. This sequence encodes CASSPPGTGPYGYTF. This rearrangement joins TRBV18 to TRBJ1-2, with 9 bases fitting TRBD1. The CDR3 length is 15 residues. CDR1 is KGHSH and CDR2 is LQKENI in the germline V gene. Trimming took 0 bases from V and 4 from J; bases not matched to a gene: 3.

V is TRBV7-2 and J is TRBJ1-2; TRBD1 agrees at 8 bases. CDR1 and CDR2 from the germline V gene are SGHTA and FQGNSA. The V and J ends lost 5 bases and 5 bases, in that order; junction bases with no gene match: 13. This CDR3 region has 16 residues. The CDR3 protein is CASSQSYDRGVYGYTF. The CDR3 DNA follows: TGTGCCAGCAGCCAATCCTACGACAGGGGAGTTTATGGCTACACCTTC.

This chain links TRBV6-5 with TRBJ1-1; tentative D call: TRBD1 (5 bases). Germline assignment: CDR1 MNHEY and CDR2 SVGAGI. Between the trimmed V and J ends, which lost 6 bases and 3 bases, there was a span of 14 bases. This CDR3 is 14 amino acids long. CDR3 DNA sequence: TGTGCCAGCAGCCCTAACGGGGGTGACACTGAAGCTTTCTTT. Translated: CASSPNGGDTEAFF.

This clone was recorded once. V is TRBV7-9 and J is TRBJ2-7; D perhaps matches TRBD2 (7 bases). V lost 2 bases and J 6 bases, leaving 23 bases between the germline ends. The length of the CDR3 is 17 residues. From germline, CDR1 is SEHNR and CDR2 FQNEAQ (reference sequence). CDR3 amino acids: CASSLFGGRGGKGEQYF. The CDR3 DNA sequence: TGTGCCAGCAGCTTATTCGGCGGAAGGGGGGGTAAGGGCGAGCAGTACTTC.

This chain links TRBV5-1 with TRBJ2-5; D is perhaps TRBD2 (6 bases). This CDR3 has 12 amino acids. The V gene lost 5 bases and the J gene lost 2 bases, with 7 bases spanning the gap. Germline lookup yields CDR1 SGHRS and CDR2 YFSETQ. The CDR3 DNA follows: TGCGCCAGCAGGGGGGGACAAGAGACCCAGTACTTC. Amino acid sequence: CASRGGQETQYF.

The chain combines TRBV19 with TRBJ1-2; D is possibly TRBD1 (5 bases). CDR3 size: 15 residues. V was clipped by 3 bases and J by 8 bases, with 19 bases between them. Germline CDR1 is LNHDA and CDR2 is SQIVND (reference sequence). The CDR3 DNA is TGTGCCAGTAGTATCAGCTCGGGGGTTGGAAGAGGCTACACCTTC. It translates to CASSISSGVGRGYTF.

The chain combines TRBV27 with TRBJ1-5; 7 bases agree with TRBD1. Trimming cost V 5 bases and J 5 bases; bases outside gene matches: 9. The CDR3 runs to 15 residues. The germline CDR1 and CDR2 sequences are MNHEY and SMNVEV (reference sequence). Here the CDR3 reads CASSPQTGRYQPQHF. The CDR3 DNA is TGTGCCAGCAGTCCACAGACAGGGAGGTATCAGCCCCAGCATTTT.

With respect to this clone: At one end the junction does not follow the germline gene, possibly because of a read error. V is TRBV5-1 and J is TRBJ2-7, with D perhaps TRBD1 (6 bases). CDR1 is SGHRS and CDR2 is YFSETQ in the germline V gene. CDR3 size: 12 residues. CDR3 residues: CASRDTNYGQYF. The CDR3 DNA follows: TGCGCCAGCCGGGACACGAACTACGGGCAGTACTTC.

V usage is TRBV28 and J usage is TRBJ1-2; D remains ambiguous. Germline V CDR1 and CDR2: MDHEN, SYDVKM. Trimming cost V 4 bases and J 5 bases, with 5 bases left between them. The CDR3 covers 11 residues. CDR3 sequence reads: CASSSRYGYTF. CDR3 sequence (DNA): TGTGCCAGCAGTTCCAGATATGGCTACACCTTC.

CDR3 region: CASSQRQGSGANVLTF. CDR3 nucleotides: TGCGCCAGCAGCCAACGGCAGGGTTCCGGGGCCAACGTCCTGACTTTC. This chain uses TRBV4-1 with TRBJ2-6; a possible D gene is TRBD1 (5 bases). From germline, CDR1 is MGHRA and CDR2 YSYEKL. Trimming cost V 2 bases and J 4 bases, with 12 bases left between them. The CDR3 has 16 amino acids.

The chain carries TRBV7-9 and TRBJ2-1, with 9 bases fitting TRBD1. The CDR3 spans 17 residues. The germline gives CDR1 SEHNR, CDR2 FQNEAQ (reference sequence). The V gene end was trimmed by 0 bases and the J gene end by 7 bases; junction bases not matched to a gene: 10. CDR3: CASSLAGRGQGRNEQFF. The CDR3 DNA reads as TGTGCCAGCAGCTTAGCGGGTCGGGGACAGGGTCGAAATGAGCAGTTCTTC.

The V gene is TRBV19, the J gene TRBJ1-1; 7 bases match TRBD1. The CDR3 extends over 13 amino acids. The germline V gene has CDR1 LNHDA and CDR2 SQIVND (reference sequence). The J segment lost 3 bases and the V segment lost 3 bases, leaving 1 base of the junction unmatched. For the CDR3, the DNA is TGTGCCAGTAGTATGGGGACAGACACTGAAGCTTTCTTT. This encodes CASSMGTDTEAFF.

CDR3 in DNA: TGTGCCAGCAGCTTAGGAGAGCGGGGGATTTACCAAGAGACCCAGTACTTC. This sequence encodes CASSLGERGIYQETQYF. This chain connects TRBV7-2 to TRBJ2-5, with 8 nucleotides matching TRBD2. V trimming: 1 base; J trimming: 0 bases; junction bases outside the gene matches: 7. The length of the CDR3 is 17 residues. The germline gives CDR1 SGHTA, CDR2 FQGNSA.

The CDR3 here is CASSLGRQGNQPQHF. In DNA, the CDR3 is TGTGCCAGCAGCTTAGGCAGACAGGGCAATCAGCCCCAGCATTTT. This chain joins TRBV7-9 and TRBJ1-5, with a weak D call TRBD1 (6 bases). The germline V and J ends were trimmed by 1 base and 2 bases, with 9 bases remaining between them. The CDR3 has 15 residues. Germline V gene data show CDR1 as SEHNR and CDR2 as FQNEAQ (reference sequence). Using reference TRBV7-9 and TRBJ1-5 for the parts outside the CDR3, the full variable domain is DTGVSQNPRHKITKRGQNVTFRCDPISEHNRLYWYRQTLGQGPEFLTYFQNEAQLEKSRLLSDRFSAERPKGSFSTLEIQRTEQGDSAMYLCASSLGRQGNQPQHFGDGTRLSIL.

The chain joins TRBV11-3 to TRBJ2-7; 13 bases match TRBD2. In germline, CDR1 is SGHNT, CDR2 YENEEA. J lost 2 bases, V lost 6 bases, and 4 bases had no gene match. CDR3 length: 15 residues. CDR3 nucleotides: TGTGCCAGCAGTCAACTAGCGGGAGGGCCCTACGAGCAGTACTTC. This sequence encodes CASSQLAGGPYEQYF.

This chain connects TRBV10-3 to TRBJ1-1, with 7 bases fitting TRBD1. V gave up 8 bases and J gave up 5 bases; unmatched junction bases: 8. CDR1 is ENHRY, CDR2 SYGVKD, per germline. The CDR3 extends over 13 amino acids. The CDR3 DNA reads TGTGCCATCTCGGGAGGGGGCAGGACTGAAGCTTTCTTT. It translates to CAISGGGRTEAFF.

This chain joins TRBV19 and TRBJ2-1, with 11 bases fitting TRBD2. Germline V CDR1 and CDR2: LNHDA, SQIVND (reference sequence). Germline trimming cut 4 bases from V and 4 bases from J; bases unmatched to any gene: 6. This CDR3 is 16 amino acids long. The CDR3 loop is CASSRRLAGNYNEQFF. Written as DNA, the CDR3 is TGTGCCAGTAGTAGGCGACTAGCGGGGAATTACAATGAGCAGTTCTTC.

Of note for this clone: Other DNA sequences in the sample encode the same CDR3. The chain links TRBV9 to TRBJ1-6; 7 bases are shared with TRBD1. CDR1 is SGDLS, CDR2 YYNGEE, per germline. There are 14 residues in the CDR3. The V gene end was trimmed by 4 bases and the J gene end by 8 bases; junction bases not matched to a gene: 6. The CDR3 bases are TGTGCCAGCAGCTCCCGGGACAGATATTCACCCCTCCACTTT. It yields the protein CASSSRDRYSPLHF.

This clone appeared a single time. The J gene is TRBJ1-3, the V gene TRBV5-1; 7 bases match TRBD1. The junction had 9 bases not matched to a gene; V was cut back by 0 bases and J by 6 bases. CDR3 length: 16 amino acids. From germline, CDR1 is SGHRS and CDR2 YFSETQ. CDR3 sequence (DNA): TGCGCCAGCAGCTTGGGAGACAGGGAGTTTTTAAACACCATATATTTT. The encoded protein is CASSLGDREFLNTIYF.

The V call is TRBV5-1, the J call TRBJ1-2, with a possible D match to TRBD1 (6 bases). Germline V gene sequence: CDR1 SGHRS, CDR2 YFSETQ. Deletions cut 2 bases from V and 4 bases from J, with 15 bases between. This CDR3 contains 15 residues. CDR3 region: CASSFRDKEVYGYTF. CDR3 sequence (DNA): TGCGCCAGCAGCTTCCGGGACAAGGAGGTCTATGGCTACACCTTC.

This chain joins TRBV9 and TRBJ2-2, with 10 bases lining up with TRBD2. V shed 0 bases, J shed 7 bases, and the junction held 6 bases outside the gene matches. The CDR3 length is 16 residues. The germline gives CDR1 SGDLS, CDR2 YYNGEE. Here the CDR3 reads CASSVELAGRGGELFF. CDR3 coding DNA: TGTGCCAGCAGCGTAGAACTAGCGGGAAGGGGCGGGGAGCTGTTTTTT.

The V and J genes are TRBV2 and TRBJ1-2, with 7 bases matching TRBD1. This CDR3 is built from 12 residues. V lost 11 bases and J lost 2; bases outside the gene matches: 5. CDR1 and CDR2 from the germline V gene are SNHLY and FYNNEI. The CDR3 sequence is CARNRGNYGYTF. The CDR3 bases are TGTGCCCGGAACAGGGGAAACTATGGCTACACCTTC. The full variable domain, in which reference TRBV2 and TRBJ1-2 provide the parts outside the CDR3, is EPEVTQTPSHQVTQMGQEVILRCVPISNHLYFYWYRQILGQKVEFLVSFYNNEISEKSEIFDDQFSVERPDGSNFTLKIRSTKLEDSAMYFCARNRGNYGYTFGSGTRLTVV.

The rearrangement links TRBV18 to TRBJ1-1, with 7 bases identical to TRBD1. The CDR3 totals 13 residues. Germline-derived CDR1 and CDR2 are KGHSH and LQKENI. The J segment lost 6 bases and the V segment lost 1 base, leaving 2 bases of the junction unmatched. CDR3 sequence: CASSPQGASEAFF. The CDR3 bases are TGTGCCAGCTCACCACAGGGGGCGTCTGAAGCTTTCTTT.

The chain is built from TRBV28 and TRBJ1-2; D might be TRBD1 (5 bases). V lost 7 bases, J lost 1 base, and 22 bases lay in between. The germline V gene encodes CDR1 MDHEN and CDR2 SYDVKM. The CDR3 length is 17 residues. CDR3 loop: CASNPPVPGGFNYGYTF. The CDR3 DNA is TGTGCCAGCAATCCCCCCGTTCCCGGGGGATTTAACTATGGCTACACCTTC.